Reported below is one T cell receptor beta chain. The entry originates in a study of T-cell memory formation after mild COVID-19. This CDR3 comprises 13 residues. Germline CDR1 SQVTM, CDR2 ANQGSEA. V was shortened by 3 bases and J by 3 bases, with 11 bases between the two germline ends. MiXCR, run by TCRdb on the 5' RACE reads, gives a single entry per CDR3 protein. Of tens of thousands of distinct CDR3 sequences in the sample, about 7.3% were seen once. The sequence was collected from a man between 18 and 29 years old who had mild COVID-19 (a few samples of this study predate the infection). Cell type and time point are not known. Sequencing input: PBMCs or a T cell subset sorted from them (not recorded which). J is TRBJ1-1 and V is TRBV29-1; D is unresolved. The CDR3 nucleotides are TGCAGCGTTGAGAAGGGTTGGGACACTGAAGCTTTCTTT. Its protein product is CSVEKGWDTEAFF.